The sequence of this T cell receptor (beta chain) was determined in a study of CD8+CD57+ T cells in acquired aplastic anemia. Genomic DNA acted as the template from which TCR beta VDJ combination and CDR3 sequence profiling were carried out. TCRdb redid the calling of the reads with MiXCR, one entry per CDR3 protein. The repertoire holds 160,000 or so distinct CDR3 sequences, with about 45% as singletons. This CDR3 has 13 residues. CDR1 is WSHSY, CDR2 SAAADI, per germline. Trimming took 3 bases from V and 7 from J, leaving 10 bases between them. Patients picked for sequencing had shown CD8+CD57+ cell expansion detected by flow cytometry. The sample holds a few counts of this clonotype.

This sequence joins TRBV10-2 and TRBJ1-5; D might be TRBD1 (5 bases). Source material: sorted CD4+, CD8+, or CD8+CD57+ T cells (not recorded which) from PBMCs. The receptor was derived from a human donor with aplastic anemia. In DNA, the CDR3 is TGCGCCAGCAGTGACGAAGGGGTCCAGCCCCAGCATTTT. Translation gives CASSDEGVQPQHF.